The 19 T cell receptor beta chains reported below all come from one sample, sequenced in a study of blood T cell repertoires in COVID-19. Generated by immunoSEQ multiplex PCR, the TCRdb table keeps only in-frame clones and is missing some. The top ten clones hold less than 2% of a sample with 140,000 to 150,000 clones, over 70% of them seen once. Sequencing was carried out using peripheral blood. These receptors were collected from a woman between 50 and 59 years old with acute or convalescent COVID-19.

The chain joins TRBV30 to TRBJ1-2; no definite D call. Germline CDR1 is GTSNPN and CDR2 is SVGIG (reference sequence). The CDR3 is made up of 13 amino acids. V gave up 5 bases and J gave up 6 bases, with 16 bases separating them. The chain's CDR3 is CAWGSLRADGYTF. CDR3 nucleotide sequence: TGTGCCTGGGGGTCTTTGAGGGCCGATGGCTACACCTTC.

The genes are TRBV7-9 and TRBJ1-1; TRBD1 might be the D (6 bases). Germline-derived CDR1 and CDR2 are SEHNR and FQNEAQ (reference sequence). The CDR3 consists of 14 residues. The V and J ends lost 4 bases and 3 bases respectively, with 12 bases between them. For the CDR3, the DNA is TGTGCCAGCAGCTCTGGTGGGGGCGACACTGAAGCTTTCTTT. Translated, it gives CASSSGGGDTEAFF.

This chain uses TRBV7-8 with TRBJ2-1; TRBD1 is a possible D gene (6 bases). This CDR3 has 16 amino acids. Trimming left V 1 base short and J 6 bases short, with 16 bases between. Germline V gene data show CDR1 as SGHVS and CDR2 as FQNEAQ. In nucleotides, the CDR3 is TGTGCCAGCAGCTTAGAATCTCGGACAGACTTCAATGAGCAGTTCTTC. Amino acid sequence: CASSLESRTDFNEQFF.

This chain uses TRBV29-1 with TRBJ1-2; 8 nucleotides match TRBD1. The CDR3 is made up of 15 amino acids. CDR1 is SQVTM, CDR2 ANQGSEA, per germline. Trimming removed 5 bases from V and 1 base from J; junction bases left unmatched: 9. The CDR3 nucleotides are TGCAGCGTTAGTGCCCGGGACAGGTTTAACTATGGCTACACCTTC. Amino acids: CSVSARDRFNYGYTF.

The V gene is TRBV7-9, the J gene TRBJ1-3; TRBD1 is a possible D gene (5 bases). CDR3 length: 14 residues. Trimming pared 5 bases from V and 2 bases from J, leaving 10 bases between. The germline V gene encodes CDR1 SEHNR and CDR2 FQNEAQ (reference sequence). The CDR3 sequence: CASSPRGAGNTIYF. CDR3 nucleotide sequence: TGTGCCAGCAGCCCTCGGGGGGCTGGAAACACCATATATTTT.

This chain connects TRBV3-1 (or the pseudogene TRBV3-2) to TRBJ2-2, with D possibly matching TRBD1 (8 bases). The CDR3 runs to 14 residues. The germline CDR1 and CDR2 sequences are LGHDT and YNNKEL (reference sequence). The germline V and J ends were trimmed by 5 bases and 4 bases, with 11 bases remaining between them. In DNA, the CDR3 is TGTGCCAGCAGCAACAGGGGGGGCACCGGGGAGCTGTTTTTT. Amino acids: CASSNRGGTGELFF.

This clone was observed a single time. The chain employs TRBV12-3 or TRBV12-4 and TRBJ1-2; 7 bases align to TRBD1. CDR3 length: 13 amino acids. After removal of 4 bases from V and 4 bases from J, the junction contained 3 bases not matched to a gene. The CDR3 protein is CASSSTGSYGYTF. Written as DNA, the CDR3 is TGTGCCAGCAGTTCGACAGGGTCCTATGGCTACACCTTC.

The chain carries TRBV6-1 and TRBJ1-4; TRBD1 matches 7 bases. The CDR3 spans 15 residues. V gave up 1 base and J gave up 5 bases; unmatched junction bases: 4. The V gene's germline CDR1 is MNHNS and CDR2 SASEGT. CDR3 region: CASSEGTGENEKLFF. CDR3 coding DNA: TGTGCCAGCAGTGAAGGGACAGGCGAGAATGAAAAACTGTTTTTT.

This clone appeared a single time. This chain links TRBV13 with TRBJ2-2; D is uncertain. This CDR3 comprises 14 residues. Germline V gene sequence: CDR1 PRHDT, CDR2 FYEKMQ (reference sequence). The V and J ends lost 0 bases and 3 bases respectively, with 5 bases between them. The CDR3 spells CASSLGRHTGELFF. In DNA form, the CDR3 reads TGTGCCAGCAGCTTAGGCAGGCACACCGGGGAGCTGTTTTTT.

V and J are TRBV29-1 and TRBJ1-2; D gene ambiguous. The CDR3 has 11 residues. V gave up 4 bases and J gave up 10 bases, with 13 bases separating them. Germline loops: CDR1 SQVTM, CDR2 ANQGSEA. The CDR3 nucleotides read TGCAGCGTTGTCCGTGACGGAGCCTACACCTTC. Amino acid sequence: CSVVRDGAYTF.

This clone appeared a single time. J is TRBJ1-5 and V is TRBV19, with 9 positions matching TRBD1. After removal of 7 bases from V and 9 bases from J, the junction contained 13 bases not matched to a gene. Germline CDR1 and CDR2: LNHDA and SQIVND (reference sequence). The length of the CDR3 is 15 residues. The CDR3 reads CASNAGQGPDGPQHF. As DNA, the CDR3 is TGTGCCAGTAACGCAGGACAGGGGCCCGATGGGCCCCAGCATTTT.

CDR3 region: CASRPDRRTYEQYF. DNA for the CDR3: TGTGCCAGCAGGCCCGACAGGCGGACCTACGAGCAGTACTTC. This chain links TRBV27 with TRBJ2-7; tentative D call: TRBD1 (6 bases). Germline lookup yields CDR1 MNHEY and CDR2 SMNVEV (reference sequence). Trimming removed 6 bases from V and 2 bases from J, with 14 bases in between. The CDR3 covers 14 residues.

This clone was observed a handful of times. This chain links TRBV7-3 with TRBJ2-7, with TRBD1 identical over 11 bases. Unmatched junction bases numbered 5, after V lost 3 bases and J lost 7 bases. The length of the CDR3 is 14 residues. Looked up from germline, CDR1 is SGHTA and CDR2 is FQGTGA. The CDR3 loop reads CASSFGQGAREQYF. CDR3 bases: TGTGCCAGCAGCTTTGGACAGGGGGCGCGGGAGCAGTACTTC. Complete variable domain (other parts from reference TRBV7-3 and TRBJ2-7): GAGVSQTPSNKVTEKGKYVELRCDPISGHTALYWYRQSLGQGPEFLIYFQGTGAADDSGLPNDRFFAVRPEGSVSTLKIQRTERGDSAVYLCASSFGQGAREQYFGPGTRLTVT.

The CDR3 region is CASVSESNTEAFF. As DNA, the CDR3 is TGTGCCAGCGTCTCGGAGAGCAACACTGAAGCTTTCTTT. V gene TRBV2 combines with J gene TRBJ1-1; D is undetermined. Between the trimmed V and J ends, which lost 8 bases and 2 bases, there was a span of 12 bases. The CDR3 sequence is 13 residues long. Per the germline V gene, CDR1 is SNHLY and CDR2 is FYNNEI. Combining the CDR3 with reference TRBV2 and TRBJ1-1 gives the whole variable domain EPEVTQTPSHQVTQMGQEVILRCVPISNHLYFYWYRQILGQKVEFLVSFYNNEISEKSEIFDDQFSVERPDGSNFTLKIRSTKLEDSAMYFCASVSESNTEAFFGQGTRLTVV.

The chain employs TRBV10-3 and TRBJ1-5; D is possibly TRBD1 (6 bases). The CDR3 is 16 residues long. Trimming took 0 bases from V and 2 from J, leaving 11 bases between them. The V gene's germline CDR1 is ENHRY and CDR2 SYGVKD. As DNA, the CDR3 is TGTGCCATCAGTGAGTCGGCGGGGGGCGGCAATCAGCCCCAGCATTTT. It specifies CAISESAGGGNQPQHF.

The J gene is TRBJ1-5, the V gene TRBV18, with D maybe TRBD1 (6 bases). Germline V gives CDR1 KGHSH, CDR2 LQKENI. This CDR3 spans 14 amino acids. V lost 3 bases to trimming and J lost 3 bases, with 9 bases between them. CDR3 in DNA: TGTGCCAGCTCACCCGGGGACAACAATCAGCCCCAGCATTTT. Amino acids: CASSPGDNNQPQHF.

This clone was seen just once. This rearrangement joins TRBV5-6 to TRBJ1-2; no definite D call. The germline gives CDR1 SGHDT, CDR2 YYEEEE. CDR3 length: 15 amino acids. Between the trimmed V and J ends, which lost 4 bases and 6 bases, there was a span of 19 bases. The CDR3 DNA follows: TGTGCCAGCAGCCTAAGGCGGGGAGGTATTCATGGCTACACCTTC. This translates into CASSLRRGGIHGYTF.

The J gene is TRBJ2-7, the V gene TRBV27; 11 nucleotides align to TRBD2. V lost 4 bases to trimming and J lost 3 bases; unmatched junction nucleotides: 8. The CDR3 covers 16 residues. Germline values: CDR1 MNHEY, CDR2 SMNVEV (reference sequence). DNA for the CDR3: TGTGCCAGCAGTTCGGGACTAGCGGCCTTAGGCTACGAGCAGTACTTC. Amino acid sequence: CASSSGLAALGYEQYF.

This chain joins TRBV5-1 and TRBJ2-7; unclear D gene. The CDR3 loop spans 13 amino acids. Germline V gene lookup returns CDR1 SGHRS and CDR2 YFSETQ. Trimming pared 0 bases from V and 2 bases from J, leaving 6 bases between. CDR3 bases: TGCGCCAGCAGCTTGGCTACAGCCTACGAGCAGTACTTC. Amino acids: CASSLATAYEQYF.